This T cell receptor (beta chain) was retrieved from a study of CD8 T cells in Susac syndrome. Random hexamers served to reverse transcribe roughly 0.45 to 1 ug RNA. A multiplex approach, immunoSEQ multiplex PCR, amplified TCR beta CDR3 across 54 Vbeta and 13 Jbeta. TCRdb called the immunoSEQ multiplex PCR reads again in MiXCR, with one record for every CDR3 protein. The sample consists of 150,000 to 200,000 distinct CDR3 sequences, about 95% of them appearing once. Blood CD8+ and CD4+ T cells underwent high-throughput TCR beta sequencing. The control group consisted of healthy donors matched for age and sex. TEMRA cells underwent FACS enrichment and CD8+ and CD4+ T cells underwent negative isolation. In germline, CDR1 is MGHDK, CDR2 SYGVNS. The CDR3 consists of 12 residues.

This chain connects TRBV25-1 to TRBJ1-2, with D perhaps matching TRBD1 (5 bases). The receptor's source is a human donor in good health. The sequencing sample was made of CD4+ T cells from PBMCs. Here the CDR3 reads CARRGHSYGYTF. In DNA form, the CDR3 reads TGTGCTCGCAGAGGACACTCCTATGGCTACACCTTC.